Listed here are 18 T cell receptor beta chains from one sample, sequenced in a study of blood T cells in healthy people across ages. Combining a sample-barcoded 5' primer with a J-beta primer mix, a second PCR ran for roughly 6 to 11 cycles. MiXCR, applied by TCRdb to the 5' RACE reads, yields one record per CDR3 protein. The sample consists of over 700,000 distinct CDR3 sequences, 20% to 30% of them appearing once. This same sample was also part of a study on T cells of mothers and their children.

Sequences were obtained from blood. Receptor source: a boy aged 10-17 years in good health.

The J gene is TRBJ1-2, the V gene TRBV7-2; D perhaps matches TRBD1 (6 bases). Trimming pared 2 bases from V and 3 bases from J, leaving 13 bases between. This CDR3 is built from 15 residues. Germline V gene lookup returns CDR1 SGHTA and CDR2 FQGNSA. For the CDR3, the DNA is TGTGCCAGCAGCTTATCCCGGCAGGGGTACTATGGCTACACCTTC. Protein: CASSLSRQGYYGYTF. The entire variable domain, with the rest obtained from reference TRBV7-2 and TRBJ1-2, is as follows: GAGVSQSPSNKVTEKGKDVELRCDPISGHTALYWYRQSLGQGLEFLIYFQGNSAPDKSGLPSDRFSAERTGGSVSTLTIQRTQQEDSAVYLCASSLSRQGYYGYTFGSGTRLTVV.

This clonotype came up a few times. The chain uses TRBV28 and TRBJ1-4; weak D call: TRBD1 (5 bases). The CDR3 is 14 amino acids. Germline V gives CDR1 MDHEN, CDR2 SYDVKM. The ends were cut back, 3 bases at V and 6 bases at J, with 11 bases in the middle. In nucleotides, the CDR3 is TGTGCCAGCAGTTTCCCAGGGCAAGATGAAAAACTGTTTTTT. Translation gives CASSFPGQDEKLFF.

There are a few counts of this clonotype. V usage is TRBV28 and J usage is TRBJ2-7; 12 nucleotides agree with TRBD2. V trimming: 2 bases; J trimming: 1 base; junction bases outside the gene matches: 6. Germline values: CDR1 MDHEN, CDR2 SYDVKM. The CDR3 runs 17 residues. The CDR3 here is CASSLQMGLAGSYEQYF. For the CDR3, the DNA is TGTGCCAGCAGTTTACAAATGGGACTAGCGGGTTCCTACGAGCAGTACTTC.

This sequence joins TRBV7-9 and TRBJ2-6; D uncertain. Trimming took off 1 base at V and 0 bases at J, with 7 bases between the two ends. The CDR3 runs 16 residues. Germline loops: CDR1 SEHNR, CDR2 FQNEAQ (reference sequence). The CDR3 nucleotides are TGTGCCAGCAGCTTAGAAGCGTTCTCTGGGGCCAACGTCCTGACTTTC. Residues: CASSLEAFSGANVLTF. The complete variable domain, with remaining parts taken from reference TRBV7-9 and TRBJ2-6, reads DTGVSQNPRHKITKRGQNVTFRCDPISEHNRLYWYRQTLGQGPEFLTYFQNEAQLEKSRLLSDRFSAERPKGSFSTLEIQRTEQGDSAMYLCASSLEAFSGANVLTFGAGSRLTVL.

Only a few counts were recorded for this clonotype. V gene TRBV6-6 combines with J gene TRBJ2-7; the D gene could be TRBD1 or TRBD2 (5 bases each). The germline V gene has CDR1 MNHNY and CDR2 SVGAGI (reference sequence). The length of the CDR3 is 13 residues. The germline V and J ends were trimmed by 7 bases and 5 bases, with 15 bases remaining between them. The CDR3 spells CASNRQPGHEQYF. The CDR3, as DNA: TGTGCCAGCAACAGGCAGCCGGGACACGAGCAGTACTTC.

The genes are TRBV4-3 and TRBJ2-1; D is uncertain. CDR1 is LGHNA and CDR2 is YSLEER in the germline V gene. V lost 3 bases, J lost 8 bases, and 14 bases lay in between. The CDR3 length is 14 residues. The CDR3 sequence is CASSQGLGKYEQFF. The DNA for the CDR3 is TGCGCCAGCAGCCAGGGGTTAGGCAAGTATGAGCAGTTCTTC.

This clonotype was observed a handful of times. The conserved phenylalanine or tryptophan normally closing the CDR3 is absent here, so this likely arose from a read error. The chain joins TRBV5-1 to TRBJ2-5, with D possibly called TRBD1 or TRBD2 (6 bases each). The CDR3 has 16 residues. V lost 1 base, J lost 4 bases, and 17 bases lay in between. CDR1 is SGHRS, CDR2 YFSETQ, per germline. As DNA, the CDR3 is TGCGCCAGCAGCTTGTTGGGGAGTGGAGGGGGAGAGACCCAGTACGTC. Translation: CASSLLGSGGGETQYV.

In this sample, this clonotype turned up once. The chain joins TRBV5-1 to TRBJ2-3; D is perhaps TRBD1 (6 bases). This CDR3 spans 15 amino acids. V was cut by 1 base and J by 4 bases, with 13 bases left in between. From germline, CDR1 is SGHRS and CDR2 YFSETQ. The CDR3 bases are TGCGCCAGCAGCTTGCAGGGGAAGGCATCAGATACGCAGTATTTT. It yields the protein CASSLQGKASDTQYF.

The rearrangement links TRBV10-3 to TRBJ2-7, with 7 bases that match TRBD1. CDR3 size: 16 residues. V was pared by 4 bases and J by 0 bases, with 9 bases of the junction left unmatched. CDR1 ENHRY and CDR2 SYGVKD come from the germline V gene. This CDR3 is CAISGVTGASSYEQYF. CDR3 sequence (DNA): TGTGCCATCAGTGGGGTAACAGGGGCGAGCTCCTACGAGCAGTACTTC.

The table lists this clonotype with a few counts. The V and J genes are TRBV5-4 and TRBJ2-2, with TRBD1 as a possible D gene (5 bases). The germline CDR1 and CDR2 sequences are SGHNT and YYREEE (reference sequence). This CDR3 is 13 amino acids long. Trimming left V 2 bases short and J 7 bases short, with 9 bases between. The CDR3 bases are TGTGCCAGCAGCTTTGTCCAGGGCGGGGAGCTGTTTTTT. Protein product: CASSFVQGGELFF. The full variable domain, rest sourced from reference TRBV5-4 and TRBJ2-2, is ETGVTQSPTHLIKTRGQQVTLRCSSQSGHNTVSWYQQALGQGPQFIFQYYREEENGRGNFPPRFSGLQFPNYSSELNVNALELDDSALYLCASSFVQGGELFFGEGSRLTVL.

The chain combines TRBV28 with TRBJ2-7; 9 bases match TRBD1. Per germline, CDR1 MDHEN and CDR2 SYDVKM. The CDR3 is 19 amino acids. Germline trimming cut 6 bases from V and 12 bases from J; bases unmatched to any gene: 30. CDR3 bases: TGTGCCAGCAGCCCAACGCGCTCAAGTCCCACAGGGGGCGGGTTTTTTCTGTACTTC. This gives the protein CASSPTRSSPTGGGFFLYF.

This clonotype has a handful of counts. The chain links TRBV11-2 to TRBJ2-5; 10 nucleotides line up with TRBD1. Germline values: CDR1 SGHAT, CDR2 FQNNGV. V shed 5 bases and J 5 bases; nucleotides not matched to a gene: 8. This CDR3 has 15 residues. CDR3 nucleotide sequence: TGTGCCAGCAGCCTAATGACAGGGGGCGGGGAGACCCAGTACTTC. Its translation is CASSLMTGGGETQYF.

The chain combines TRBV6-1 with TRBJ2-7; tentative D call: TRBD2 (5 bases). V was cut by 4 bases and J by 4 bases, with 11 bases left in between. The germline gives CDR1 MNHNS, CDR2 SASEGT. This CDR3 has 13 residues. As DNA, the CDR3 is TGTGCCAGCAGTGCGATCCTAGCTTACGAGCAGTACTTC. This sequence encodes CASSAILAYEQYF.

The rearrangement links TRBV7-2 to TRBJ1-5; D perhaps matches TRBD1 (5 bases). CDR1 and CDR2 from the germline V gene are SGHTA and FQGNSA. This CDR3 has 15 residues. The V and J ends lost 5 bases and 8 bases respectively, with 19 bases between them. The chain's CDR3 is CASSSRAGGVEPQHF. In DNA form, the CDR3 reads TGTGCCAGCAGCAGCCGGGCCGGGGGAGTAGAGCCCCAGCATTTT.

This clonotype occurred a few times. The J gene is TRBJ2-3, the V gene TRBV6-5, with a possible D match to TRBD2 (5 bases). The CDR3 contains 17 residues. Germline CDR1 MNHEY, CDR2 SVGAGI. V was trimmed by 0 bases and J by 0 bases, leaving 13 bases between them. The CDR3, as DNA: TGTGCCAGCAGTTACTCTTTGAGAACGGGAAGCACAGATACGCAGTATTTT. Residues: CASSYSLRTGSTDTQYF.

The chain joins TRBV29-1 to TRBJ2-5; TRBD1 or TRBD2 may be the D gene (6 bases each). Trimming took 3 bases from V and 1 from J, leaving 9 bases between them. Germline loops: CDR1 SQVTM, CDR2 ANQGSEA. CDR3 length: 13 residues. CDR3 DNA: TGCAGCGTTGACCGGGGGCTCCAAGAGACCCAGTACTTC. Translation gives CSVDRGLQETQYF.

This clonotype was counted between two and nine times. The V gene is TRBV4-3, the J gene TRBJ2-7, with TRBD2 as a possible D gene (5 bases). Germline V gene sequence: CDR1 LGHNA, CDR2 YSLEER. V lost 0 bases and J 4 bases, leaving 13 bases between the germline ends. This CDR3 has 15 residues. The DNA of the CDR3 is TGCGCCAGCAGCCAAGATGAGGGTGTCGGTTACGAGCAGTACTTC. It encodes CASSQDEGVGYEQYF.

The CDR3 coding sequence is TGTGCCACCAGTGAAGCCATAAAGGGCAGCGAGCAGTACTTC. The encoded protein is CATSEAIKGSEQYF. This chain connects TRBV24-1 to TRBJ2-5; D not resolved. The DNA end favors TRBJ2-7, so the J call may be wrong. Germline CDR1 reads KGHDR; CDR2 reads SFDVKD. The CDR3 covers 14 residues.